A single sample is the source of the 16 T cell receptor beta chains below, sequenced in a study of cytomegalovirus exposure and HLA in healthy donors. With 60 Vbeta and 13 Jbeta primers, the PCR was carried out. Here immunoSEQ multiplex PCR was the method, and the copy in TCRdb shows in-frame clones only, minus some. The sample has fewer than 70,000 clones, 60% to 75% seen once. Sequencing input: PBMCs. Receptors were obtained from a woman in her fifties or sixties in good health and CMV-seropositive.

V and J are TRBV7-9 and TRBJ1-4; maybe TRBD1 (5 bases). CDR3 length equals 15 residues. Germline V gene data show CDR1 as SEHNR and CDR2 as FQNEAQ (reference sequence). Trimming removed 5 bases from V and 11 bases from J, with 21 bases in between. CDR3 nucleotides: TGTGCCAGCAGCCCACGGGCGGGACCCGAGGACAAACTGTTTTTT. It specifies CASSPRAGPEDKLFF.

Worth noting for this clone: This specimen includes other DNA sequences encoding the same CDR3. The chain recombines TRBV29-1 with TRBJ2-2; 10 bases fit TRBD2. V shed 6 bases, J shed 6 bases, and the junction held 7 bases outside the gene matches. CDR1 and CDR2 from the germline V gene are SQVTM and ANQGSEA. The CDR3 sequence is 14 residues long. The CDR3 reads CSVRLAGVSGELFF. The CDR3 DNA follows: TGCAGCGTCCGGCTAGCGGGAGTATCCGGGGAGCTGTTTTTT.

This chain uses TRBV6-6 with TRBJ2-7; D unclear. The CDR3 has 14 residues. Germline assignment: CDR1 MNHNY and CDR2 SVGAGI (reference sequence). V dropped 0 bases and J dropped 3 bases, with 9 bases sitting between them. CDR3 sequence reads: CASSYSFLSYEQYF. CDR3 DNA sequence: TGTGCCAGCAGTTACTCGTTTCTGAGCTACGAGCAGTACTTC.

The chain employs TRBV9 and TRBJ2-5, with 7 bases matching TRBD1. The assigned J gene may be wrong: the sequence end matches TRBJ2-7 better. Germline V gene data show CDR1 as SGDLS and CDR2 as YYNGEE. The CDR3 is made up of 13 amino acids. The CDR3 loop reads CASSGQGNYEQYF. CDR3 coding DNA: TGTGCCAGCAGCGGACAGGGAAACTACGAGCAGTACTTC.

The rearrangement joins TRBV19 to TRBJ2-7; TRBD2 agrees at 13 bases. The ends lost 4 bases at V and 5 bases at J; junction bases unmatched: 8. The CDR3 is 16 amino acids. Germline lookup yields CDR1 LNHDA and CDR2 SQIVND (reference sequence). The CDR3 sequence is CASSSTSGRGGDEQYF. As DNA, the CDR3 is TGTGCCAGTAGTAGCACTAGCGGGAGGGGAGGGGACGAGCAGTACTTC.

The rearrangement links TRBV6-5 to TRBJ1-2, with 9 nucleotides matching TRBD1. CDR1 and CDR2 (germline): MNHEY, SVGAGI. Losses at the gene ends were 5 bases for V and 8 bases for J; bases not matched to a gene: 12. The CDR3 is 15 residues long. The CDR3 region is CASSQPGQGGSGYTF. The CDR3 coding sequence is TGTGCCAGCAGTCAGCCGGGACAGGGAGGTTCGGGCTACACCTTC.

The chain links TRBV7-2 to TRBJ2-5; tentative D call: TRBD1 (5 bases). The CDR3 has 13 residues. Germline CDR1 SGHTA, CDR2 FQGNSA. Trimming left V 1 base short and J 6 bases short, with 9 bases between. This chain's CDR3 is CASSLGSGKTQYF. CDR3 DNA: TGTGCCAGCAGCTTAGGTTCAGGGAAGACCCAGTACTTC.

J is TRBJ2-2 and V is TRBV11-3; D is perhaps TRBD1 (6 bases). The germline V gene encodes CDR1 SGHNT and CDR2 YENEEA. The CDR3 has 16 residues. V lost 4 bases and J lost 4, with 16 bases in between. CDR3 in amino acids: CASSSAAGVVTGELFF. The CDR3 bases are TGTGCCAGCAGCTCAGCCGCAGGGGTCGTCACCGGGGAGCTGTTTTTT.

In its sample, this clone was seen once. The J gene is TRBJ2-3, the V gene TRBV10-3, with 16 positions matching TRBD2. This CDR3 comprises 15 residues. CDR1 is ENHRY, CDR2 SYGVKD, per germline. J lost 5 bases, V lost 8 bases, and 4 bases had no gene match. The CDR3 protein is CAIGTSGGAGDTQYF. CDR3 in DNA: TGTGCCATCGGGACTAGCGGGGGGGCGGGAGATACGCAGTATTTT.

The chain combines TRBV19 with TRBJ1-2; perhaps TRBD1 as D (5 bases). From germline, CDR1 is LNHDA and CDR2 SQIVND (reference sequence). The CDR3 length is 14 residues. V was shortened by 1 base and J by 3 bases, with 9 bases between the two germline ends. The CDR3 DNA follows: TGTGCCAGTAGTATAGCCTCGGGGGACTATGGCTACACCTTC. Encoded protein: CASSIASGDYGYTF.

For this clone: Without the conserved terminal phenylalanine or tryptophan, this CDR3 likely stems from a read error. The J gene is TRBJ1-1, the V gene TRBV6-5; no definite D call. Germline loops: CDR1 MNHEY, CDR2 SVGAGI. Trimming left V 6 bases short and J 3 bases short, with 11 bases between. The CDR3 covers 13 residues. In nucleotides, the CDR3 is TGTGCCAGCAGAGAAATAATGGACACTGAAGCTTTCGTT. Translation gives CASREIMDTEAFV.

To note about this clone: At one end, the junction sequence differs from germline, possibly due to a read error. The chain carries TRBV10-1 and TRBJ2-1; D is unresolved. Per the germline V gene, CDR1 is WNHNN and CDR2 is SYGVQD (reference sequence). The CDR3 consists of 13 residues. CDR3 DNA: TGCGCCAGCAGTGGGTCCCTCTACAGTGAGCAGTTCTTC. Its translation is CASSGSLYSEQFF.

This clone was picked up a small number of times. J is TRBJ1-4 and V is TRBV5-4, with D uncertain. V lost 2 bases and J 5 bases, leaving 10 bases between the germline ends. The CDR3 totals 14 residues. CDR1 and CDR2 from the germline V gene are SGHNT and YYREEE (reference sequence). CDR3 bases: TGTGCCAGCAGCTTCGCAGGAACGAATGAAAAACTGTTTTTT. Residues: CASSFAGTNEKLFF.

The chain is built from TRBV30 and TRBJ2-7; D perhaps matches TRBD2 (5 bases). CDR3 length: 14 residues. Between the trimmed V and J ends, which lost 3 bases and 2 bases, there was a span of 14 bases. Germline loops: CDR1 GTSNPN, CDR2 SVGIG (reference sequence). The CDR3 DNA follows: TGTGCCTGGAGCGGGTTCCGGGGTACCTACGAGCAGTACTTC. Translation gives CAWSGFRGTYEQYF.

The CDR3, as DNA: TGTGCCAGCAGTGAAATTCGGGGAGTGGGCGAGCAGTACTTC. It specifies CASSEIRGVGEQYF. The V call is TRBV6-1, the J call TRBJ2-7; TRBD2 might be the D (5 bases). The CDR3 has 14 residues. CDR1 is MNHNS and CDR2 is SASEGT in the germline V gene. V lost 2 bases and J lost 6, with 14 bases in between.

The chain couples TRBV7-9 to TRBJ1-4, with a weak D call TRBD1 (5 bases). Germline values: CDR1 SEHNR, CDR2 FQNEAQ (reference sequence). Trimming took off 3 bases at V and 7 bases at J, with 12 bases between the two ends. This CDR3 has 14 residues. The CDR3 reads CASSFDSLGEKLFF. CDR3 bases: TGTGCCAGCAGCTTTGACAGCCTTGGTGAAAAACTGTTTTTT.